This T cell receptor (beta chain) was profiled in a study of chemoradiotherapy in HPV16-positive cancers (dated by TCRdb to 2022 to 2024). Concerning the study at large: Using functional T-cell assays on cells from two HPV16-positive patients, the researchers defined candidate HPV-specific T-cell clones and common TCR motifs. The study asked whether T-cell immunity to the HPV oncoproteins E6 and E7 changes during chemoradiotherapy and whether this immunity affects survival. TCR repertoires from roughly 93 patients with HPV-related cancers were then used to track the candidate HPV-specific TCRs and motifs.

The germline V gene gives CDR1 as WSHSY and CDR2 as SAAADI. At the junction V is shortened by 3 bases and J by 6 bases, with 18 bases in between. The cysteine opens and the phenylalanine closes a CDR3 of 17 amino acids. CDR3 DNA only is kept here, 51 bases in frame from base 1. For this clone: Its antigen is not yet known. It has no much larger one-base neighbor in the sample; base qualities were not kept.

Broader findings and caveats from the paper: Expansion of candidate HPV-specific clones and E7-related TCR motifs was observed in the tumor microenvironment during treatment, whereas no such expansion was observed for non-HPV-specific T cells. The functional definition of HPV-specific T cells came from only a couple of HPV16-positive patients, and the survival association was reported for HPV16-positive patients. Improved recurrence-free survival in HPV16-positive patients was associated with expansion of HPV-responsive T cells during chemoradiotherapy.

The library was built by means of the immunoSEQ multiplex PCR assay. Held by TCRdb, this immuneACCESS table contains in-frame sequences only and omits some clones. Under half of the omission traces to an unresolved V gene where checked; the cause of the rest is unknown. The sample contains approximately 27,000 clones, about four fifths of them found a single time. About 6% of the sample belongs to the ten largest clones. Repertoires were sampled multiple times during chemoradiotherapy, which allowed clonal expansion in the tumor microenvironment to be followed. The V and J genes are TRBV10-2 and TRBJ1-6; TRBD1 is a weak D gene call, 5 bases matching. The specimen was blood, collected from a patient who underwent chemoradiotherapy. The source is a human donor with HPV-associated anogenital cancer. CDR3 loop: CASSDSPPGFSNSPLHF. The sequence in DNA is TGCGCCAGCAGTGACTCACCTCCAGGGTTCTCTAATTCACCCCTCCACTTT.